This note documents a single T cell receptor (beta chain) sequence. Patients with a history of autoimmune disease or on systemic immunosuppression were excluded. Researchers took blood at baseline, on cycle 4 day 1, and on cycle 7 day 1. This sample was included in a study of OX40 agonist ivuxolimab in advanced cancers. The overall study: Age averaged approximately 60 years (range roughly 23 to 79), and approximately 80% were male.

Method: immunoSEQ multiplex PCR; TCRdb's copy keeps in-frame clones and lacks some. The sample yields around 22,000 clones, about 83% seen once. The V gene's germline CDR1 is MNHNY and CDR2 SVGAGI (reference sequence). The V gene end was trimmed by 2 bases and the J gene end by 3 bases; junction bases not matched to a gene: 5. The CDR3 consists of 16 residues. The chain is built from TRBV6-6 and TRBJ2-1, with 9 nucleotides matching TRBD2. The material sequenced was CD4+ or CD8+ T cells sorted from blood, taken in a trial of the OX40 agonist ivuxolimab. This sequence originates from an adult with an advanced solid tumor such as melanoma, head and neck, liver or kidney cancer. The CDR3 nucleotides read TGTGCCAGCAGTTACGTTAGCGGGGGTTACTACAATGAGCAGTTCTTC. Its translation: CASSYVSGGYYNEQFF.